These T cell receptor beta chains were read from a single sample in a study of blood T cell repertoires in COVID-19. TCRdb's table, derived via immunoSEQ multiplex PCR, lists solely in-frame clones and lacks some. The data contain approximately 240,000 clones, approximately 79% of them singletons. The specimen was peripheral blood. These receptor sequences come from a woman between 40 and 50 years old with active or convalescent COVID-19. Both conserved end residues are part of each CDR3. The D gene is left open where the match is weak. Rows may omit the clone size; those that give it use once, few, many or a size class.

clone_size	j_call	v_call	d_call	cdr3_nt	cdr3_aa
.	TRBJ1-1	TRBV6-8	.	TGTGCCAGCAGAGCCAACCGGAACACTGAAGCTTTCTTT	CASRANRNTEAFF
.	TRBJ1-1	TRBV28	.	TGTGCCAGCAGTTTCCTCCGTCGACAGGCCCCGATGGGCACTGAAGCTTTCTTT	CASSFLRRQAPMGTEAFF
.	TRBJ1-3	TRBV7-2	.	TGTGCCAGCAGCTTAGGGCTCCCAGGGAGAAACACCATATATTTT	CASSLGLPGRNTIYF
.	TRBJ1-2	TRBV2	TRBD1	TGTGCCAGTTCCGGGACAGGGGCCGGGAATCACTATGGCTACACCTTC	CASSGTGAGNHYGYTF
.	TRBJ1-5	TRBV12-5	.	TGTGCTAGTAGTGACGGGAACGCTAATCAGCCCCAGCATTTT	CASSDGNANQPQHF
few	TRBJ2-2	TRBV9	.	TGTGCCAGCAGCGTAGGGTATACCAGGGGCGGCGGGGAGCTGTTTTTT	CASSVGYTRGGGELFF
.	TRBJ2-3	TRBV6-5	TRBD2	TGTGCCAGCTCACAACAGCGGGGGGGCACAGATACGCAGTATTTT	CASSQQRGGTDTQYF
.	TRBJ1-5	TRBV12-3/TRBV12-4	TRBD1	TGTGCCAGCAGACAGGGGAGTCAGCCCCAGCATTTT	CASRQGSQPQHF
.	TRBJ1-1	TRBV27	TRBD1	TGTGCCAGCAGAAAAGGGGGCCTGAACACTGAAGCTTTCTTT	CASRKGGLNTEAFF
.	TRBJ1-2	TRBV27	TRBD1	TGTGCCAGCAGCAGGGGGCAGGGGATATATGGCTACACCTTC	CASSRGQGIYGYTF
once	TRBJ1-1	TRBV6-1	.	TGTGCCAGCAGTGAAGAATTCAGGGGAGGGTCGGAAGCTTTCTTT	CASSEEFRGGSEAFF